The source of this T cell receptor beta chain is a study of T cell responses to AZD1222 COVID-19 vaccine. The overall study: Second-dose intervals of approximately 4 or approximately 12 weeks were pooled.

Here immunoSEQ multiplex PCR was the method, and the copy in TCRdb shows in-frame clones only, minus some. The sample contains tens of thousands of clones, more than 90% of which appear only once. Trimming at V came to 4 bases and at J to 4 bases, leaving 8 bases not matched to a gene. Germline-derived CDR1 and CDR2 are LNHDA and SQIVND (reference sequence). The CDR3 consists of 17 residues. The starting material was peripheral blood, obtained on day 0 of AZD1222 vaccination. This clonotype was sampled from an adult in good health. This chain uses TRBV19 with TRBJ2-1, with 12 bases lining up with TRBD2. This CDR3 is CASSTRRLAGVYNEQFF. The CDR3 DNA reads TGTGCCAGTAGTACCCGGAGACTAGCGGGAGTTTACAATGAGCAGTTCTTC.